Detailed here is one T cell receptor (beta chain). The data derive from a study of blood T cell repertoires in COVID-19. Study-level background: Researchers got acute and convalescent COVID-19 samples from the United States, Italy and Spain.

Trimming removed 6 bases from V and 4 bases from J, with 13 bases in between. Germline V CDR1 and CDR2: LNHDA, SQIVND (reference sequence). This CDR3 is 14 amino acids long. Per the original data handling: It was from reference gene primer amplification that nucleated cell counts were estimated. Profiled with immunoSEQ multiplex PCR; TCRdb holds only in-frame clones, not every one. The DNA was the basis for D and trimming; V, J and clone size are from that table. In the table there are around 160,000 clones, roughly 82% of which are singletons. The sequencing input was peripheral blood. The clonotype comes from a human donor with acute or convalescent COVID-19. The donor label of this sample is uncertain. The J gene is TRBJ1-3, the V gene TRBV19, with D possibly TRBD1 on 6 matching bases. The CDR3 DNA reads TGTGCCAGTAGCAGGAAGACAGGCGGAAACACCATATATTTT. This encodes CASSRKTGGNTIYF. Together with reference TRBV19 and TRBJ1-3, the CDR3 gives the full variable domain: DGGITQSPKYLFRKEGQNVTLSCEQNLNHDAMYWYRQDPGQGLRLIYYSQIVNDFQKGDIAEGYSVSREKKESFPLTVTSAQKNPTAFYLCASSRKTGGNTIYFGEGSWLTVV.